A selection of T cell receptor beta chains follows, all from one sample in a study of T cells in Graves' hyperthyroidism and ophthalmopathy. TCRdb independently ran MiXCR on the multiplex PCR reads; one entry per CDR3 protein. Of approximately 350,000 distinct CDR3 sequences listed, approximately 16% were seen once; the top ten hold roughly 20%. The sequencing sample was made of blood. These receptors were collected from a woman aged 60-75 years with Graves' ophthalmopathy. The CDR3 runs from the conserved cysteine through the conserved F or W. The order of the fields is D gene, V gene, CDR3 length, clone size, J gene, CDR3 protein, CDR3 DNA. The D gene is left open where the match is weak. The size field is filled for only some rows; it gives once, few, many or a size class.

-	TRBV27	14	-	TRBJ2-3	CASSSRPMTDTQYF	TGTGCCAGCAGTTCCCGCCCTATGACAGATACGCAGTATTTT
TRBD1	TRBV25-1	14	-	TRBJ1-1	CASSAGTGGSEAFF	TGTGCCAGCAGTGCCGGGACAGGGGGCTCTGAAGCTTTCTTT
-	TRBV12-3/TRBV12-4	17	few	TRBJ2-6	CASSPGRVKGGANVLTF	TGTGCCAGCAGCCCGGGCAGGGTAAAGGGTGGGGCCAACGTCCTGACTTTC
TRBD1	TRBV30	14	-	TRBJ2-1	CVWRGQGRLYEQFF	TGTGTCTGGAGGGGACAGGGGCGCCTTTATGAGCAGTTCTTC
TRBD2	TRBV5-1	23	few	TRBJ2-7	CASSTNPGQGKESSGRAQYEQYF	TGCGCCAGCAGCACCAATCCGGGACAGGGTAAGGAGTCTAGCGGGAGGGCCCAGTACGAGCAGTACTTC
TRBD1	TRBV6-2/TRBV6-3	14	-	TRBJ2-2	CASQDREGTGELFF	TGTGCCAGTCAGGACAGGGAAGGGACCGGGGAGCTGTTTTTT
-	TRBV7-9	12	-	TRBJ2-5	CASGLTAETQYF	TGTGCCAGCGGCTTAACGGCAGAGACCCAGTACTTC
TRBD1	TRBV7-9	14	few	TRBJ1-2	CASTALGGPNGYTF	TGTGCCAGCACCGCCCTAGGGGGCCCGAATGGCTACACCTTC
-	TRBV30	11	many	TRBJ2-7	CAWSEGYEQYF	TGTGCCTGGAGTGAGGGCTACGAGCAGTACTTC
TRBD2	TRBV9	17	many	TRBJ2-3	CASSVAGSGSPTDTQYF	TGTGCCAGCAGCGTAGCTGGTAGCGGGAGCCCGACAGATACGCAGTATTTT
-	TRBV7-3	13	few	TRBJ2-5	CASSPSRDETQYF	TGTGCCAGCAGCCCCAGCAGGGATGAGACCCAGTACTTC
-	TRBV5-8	14	many	TRBJ1-1	CASSLEWEDTEAFF	TGTGCCAGCAGCTTGGAATGGGAGGACACTGAAGCTTTCTTT
TRBD2	TRBV30	15	many	TRBJ2-7	CAWSVRAGGGYEQYF	TGTGCCTGGAGTGTACGAGCGGGAGGAGGATACGAGCAGTACTTC
-	TRBV6-1	12	many	TRBJ2-2	CASSIIGGELFF	TGTGCCAGCAGTATAATAGGGGGGGAGCTGTTTTTT
-	TRBV15	13	few	TRBJ2-3	CATSRGLSLGQYF	TGTGCCACCAGCAGAGGTTTATCGTTGGGGCAGTATTTT
-	TRBV11-2	14	-	TRBJ1-4	CASSQGTENEKLFF	TGTGCCAGCAGCCAAGGGACCGAAAATGAAAAACTGTTTTTT
-	TRBV12-3/TRBV12-4	14	many	TRBJ1-6	CASSPAPRDSTLHF	TGTGCCAGCAGTCCCGCCCCTAGGGATTCCACCCTCCACTTT
-	TRBV20-1	12	few	TRBJ2-3	CSAGLQGDTQYF	TGCAGTGCTGGACTCCAGGGAGATACGCAGTATTTT
-	TRBV5-1	13	-	TRBJ2-2	CASTGSGTGELFF	TGCGCCAGCACCGGTTCTGGCACCGGGGAGCTGTTTTTT
-	TRBV15	14	few	TRBJ1-4	CATSRGGAGEKLFF	TGTGCCACCAGCAGAGGAGGGGCCGGTGAAAAACTGTTTTTT
TRBD1	TRBV7-6	15	-	TRBJ1-1	CASSQRQGVGTEAFF	TGTGCCAGCAGTCAACGACAGGGGGTGGGTACTGAAGCTTTCTTT
-	TRBV12-3/TRBV12-4	12	few	TRBJ2-3	CASSTRTDTQYF	TGTGCCAGCAGTACCAGAACAGATACGCAGTATTTT
-	TRBV6-5	12	many	TRBJ2-5	CASSYVQETQYF	TGTGCCAGCAGTTACGTCCAAGAGACCCAGTACTTC
-	TRBV20-1	11	many	TRBJ2-1	CSVPRPHEQFF	TGCAGTGTCCCGCGCCCACATGAGCAGTTCTTC
-	TRBV20-1	14	-	TRBJ1-4	CSAYDTGHNEKLFF	TGCAGTGCTTACGACACAGGACATAATGAAAAACTGTTTTTT
-	TRBV6-2/TRBV6-3	15	-	TRBJ1-5	CASSYSEEPNQPQHF	TGTGCCAGCAGTTACTCAGAGGAACCTAATCAGCCCCAGCATTTT
-	TRBV9	14	-	TRBJ2-2	CASSTLPGTGELFF	TGTGCCAGCAGCACCCTCCCCGGGACCGGGGAGCTGTTTTTT
TRBD2	TRBV7-3	16	many	TRBJ2-2	CASSLEASGITGELFF	TGTGCCAGCAGCTTAGAGGCTAGCGGGATTACCGGGGAGCTGTTTTTT
TRBD1	TRBV7-2	14	-	TRBJ2-7	CASSLTGGLYEQYF	TGTGCCAGCAGCCTAACAGGGGGTCTCTACGAGCAGTACTTC
TRBD2	TRBV7-8	17	-	TRBJ2-7	CASSLPPSSGRAQVQYF	TGTGCCAGCAGCCTACCCCCATCTAGCGGGAGGGCCCAAGTGCAGTACTTC
TRBD2	TRBV12-3/TRBV12-4	14	many	TRBJ2-7	CASSSPGLAVEQYF	TGTGCCAGCAGTTCACCGGGACTAGCAGTCGAGCAGTACTTC
-	TRBV6-1	13	-	TRBJ2-1	CASRRARVGEQFF	TGTGCCAGCAGACGCGCGAGGGTAGGCGAGCAGTTCTTC
-	TRBV10-3	14	few	TRBJ2-1	CAISFSDIYNEQFF	TGTGCCATCAGCTTCAGTGATATCTACAATGAGCAGTTCTTC
TRBD2	TRBV19	18	many	TRBJ2-1	CASSVPVGVAGGGNEQFF	TGTGCCAGTAGTGTCCCCGTGGGAGTAGCGGGAGGGGGGAATGAGCAGTTCTTC
-	TRBV19	13	few	TRBJ1-2	CASSMDAVGGYTF	TGTGCCAGTAGTATGGACGCGGTTGGAGGCTACACCTTC
-	TRBV5-1	16	many	TRBJ1-1	CASSQLAGIRNTEAFF	TGCGCCAGCAGCCAGCTCGCGGGGATAAGGAACACTGAAGCTTTCTTT
-	TRBV2	13	many	TRBJ2-1	CASKTGLNNEQFF	TGTGCCAGCAAGACGGGACTTAACAATGAGCAGTTCTTC
TRBD1	TRBV7-9	13	many	TRBJ2-7	CASSQTGLHEQYF	TGTGCCAGCAGCCAGACAGGGCTCCACGAGCAGTACTTC
-	TRBV19	15	few	TRBJ1-6	CASSIGGQNNSPLHF	TGTGCCAGTAGTATCGGTGGGCAGAATAATTCACCCCTCCACTTT
TRBD2	TRBV5-1	16	-	TRBJ2-1	CASSLGLAGPDSEQFF	TGCGCCAGCAGCTTGGGACTAGCGGGACCCGATAGTGAGCAGTTCTTC
-	TRBV9	13	few	TRBJ1-2	CASSVVGGYGYTF	TGTGCCAGCAGCGTAGTTGGGGGCTATGGCTACACCTTC
TRBD1	TRBV7-3	16	many	TRBJ2-6	CASRDRGVSGANVLTF	TGTGCCAGCCGGGACAGGGGCGTCTCTGGGGCCAACGTCCTGACTTTC
TRBD1	TRBV9	15	-	TRBJ1-2	CASSTRQGVNYGYTF	TGTGCCAGCAGCACCCGACAGGGTGTAAACTATGGCTACACCTTC
-	TRBV20-1	16	many	TRBJ2-3	CSARRLLQGTPDTQYF	TGCAGTGCTAGACGCCTACTACAGGGAACGCCAGATACGCAGTATTTT
-	TRBV4-1	13	many	TRBJ2-3	CASSQVQSDTQYF	TGCGCCAGCAGCCAAGTGCAGTCCGATACGCAGTATTTT
-	TRBV24-1	13	many	TRBJ2-1	CATSDPGLHEQFF	TGTGCCACCAGTGACCCGGGACTCCATGAGCAGTTCTTC
-	TRBV6-1	18	few	TRBJ1-5	CATRLPLGVRGSNQPQHF	TGTGCCACCCGACTCCCCTTGGGGGTTCGGGGAAGCAATCAGCCCCAGCATTTT
TRBD2	TRBV7-2	16	many	TRBJ2-7	CASSYTSADSSYEQYF	TGTGCCAGCAGCTATACTAGCGCCGATAGCTCCTACGAGCAGTACTTC
-	TRBV18	15	few	TRBJ1-3	CASSPQSIAGNTIYF	TGTGCCAGCTCACCGCAGAGTATCGCTGGAAACACCATATATTTT
TRBD2	TRBV5-8	14	many	TRBJ2-1	CASSRGLVYNEQFF	TGTGCCAGCAGCCGGGGACTAGTTTACAATGAGCAGTTCTTC
TRBD1	TRBV3-1	15	many	TRBJ2-7	CASSPTGTGPYEQYF	TGTGCCAGCAGCCCAACCGGGACAGGGCCTTACGAGCAGTACTTC
TRBD1	TRBV30	13	many	TRBJ1-2	CAWSYGTGGGYTF	TGTGCCTGGAGTTACGGGACAGGCGGCGGCTACACCTTC
TRBD2	TRBV12-3/TRBV12-4	13	-	TRBJ2-1	CASSLQRDDEQFF	TGTGCCAGCAGTTTACAGCGGGACGATGAGCAGTTCTTC
TRBD1	TRBV24-1	14	few	TRBJ1-5	CATSEQGPPGPQHF	TGTGCCACCAGTGAACAGGGGCCACCTGGACCCCAGCATTTT
-	TRBV24-1	15	many	TRBJ1-5	CATSDSRQGMQPQHF	TGTGCCACCAGTGATTCGCGGCAGGGCATGCAGCCCCAGCATTTT
-	TRBV20-1	12	many	TRBJ2-7	CSAKRQSYEQYF	TGCAGTGCTAAACGGCAGAGCTACGAGCAGTACTTC
TRBD2	TRBV24-1	18	many	TRBJ2-1	CATSDLMATSGRMDEQFF	TGTGCCACCAGTGATTTAATGGCGACTAGCGGGAGAATGGATGAGCAGTTCTTC